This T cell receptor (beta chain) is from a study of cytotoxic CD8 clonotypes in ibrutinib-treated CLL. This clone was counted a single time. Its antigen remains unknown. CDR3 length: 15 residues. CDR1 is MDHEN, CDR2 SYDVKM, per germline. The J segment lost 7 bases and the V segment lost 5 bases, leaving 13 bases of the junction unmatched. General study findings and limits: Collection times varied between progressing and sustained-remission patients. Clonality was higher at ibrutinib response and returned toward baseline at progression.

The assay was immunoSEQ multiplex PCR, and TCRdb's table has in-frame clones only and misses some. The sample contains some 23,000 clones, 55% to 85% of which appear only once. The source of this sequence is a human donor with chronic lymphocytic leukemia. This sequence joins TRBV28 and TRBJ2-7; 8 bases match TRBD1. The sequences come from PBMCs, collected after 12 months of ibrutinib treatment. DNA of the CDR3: TGTGCCAGCAGTACGTTCGGACAGGGCCCTAAGGAGCAGTACTTC. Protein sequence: CASSTFGQGPKEQYF.